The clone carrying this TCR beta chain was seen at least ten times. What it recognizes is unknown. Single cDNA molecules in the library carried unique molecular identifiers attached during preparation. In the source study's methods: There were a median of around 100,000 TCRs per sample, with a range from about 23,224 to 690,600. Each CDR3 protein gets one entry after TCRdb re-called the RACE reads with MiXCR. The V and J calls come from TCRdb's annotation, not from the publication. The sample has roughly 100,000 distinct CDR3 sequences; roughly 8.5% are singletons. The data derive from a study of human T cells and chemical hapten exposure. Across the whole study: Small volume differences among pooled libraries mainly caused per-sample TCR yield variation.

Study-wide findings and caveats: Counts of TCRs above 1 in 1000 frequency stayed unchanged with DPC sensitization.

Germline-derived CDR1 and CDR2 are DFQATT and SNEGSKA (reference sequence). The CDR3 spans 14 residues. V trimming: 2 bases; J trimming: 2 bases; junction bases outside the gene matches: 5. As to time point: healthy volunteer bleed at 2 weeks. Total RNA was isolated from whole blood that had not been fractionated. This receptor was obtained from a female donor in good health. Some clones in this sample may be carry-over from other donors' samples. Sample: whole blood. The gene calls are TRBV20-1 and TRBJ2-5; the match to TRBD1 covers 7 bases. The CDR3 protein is CSARKGTAQETQYF. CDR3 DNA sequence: TGCAGTGCTAGAAAGGGGACAGCACAAGAGACCCAGTACTTC.